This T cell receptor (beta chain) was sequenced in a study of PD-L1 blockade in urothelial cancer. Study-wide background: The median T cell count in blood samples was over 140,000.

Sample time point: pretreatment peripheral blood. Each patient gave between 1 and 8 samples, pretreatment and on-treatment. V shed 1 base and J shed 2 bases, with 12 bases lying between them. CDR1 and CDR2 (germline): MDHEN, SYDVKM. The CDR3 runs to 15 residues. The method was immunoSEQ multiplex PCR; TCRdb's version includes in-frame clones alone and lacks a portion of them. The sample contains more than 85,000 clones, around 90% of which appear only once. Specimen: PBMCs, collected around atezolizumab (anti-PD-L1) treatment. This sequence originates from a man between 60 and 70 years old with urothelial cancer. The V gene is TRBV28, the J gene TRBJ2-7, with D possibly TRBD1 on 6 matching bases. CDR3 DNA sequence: TGTGCCAGCAGTTTATCCACAGGGACGACCTACGAGCAGTACTTC. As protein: CASSLSTGTTYEQYF.